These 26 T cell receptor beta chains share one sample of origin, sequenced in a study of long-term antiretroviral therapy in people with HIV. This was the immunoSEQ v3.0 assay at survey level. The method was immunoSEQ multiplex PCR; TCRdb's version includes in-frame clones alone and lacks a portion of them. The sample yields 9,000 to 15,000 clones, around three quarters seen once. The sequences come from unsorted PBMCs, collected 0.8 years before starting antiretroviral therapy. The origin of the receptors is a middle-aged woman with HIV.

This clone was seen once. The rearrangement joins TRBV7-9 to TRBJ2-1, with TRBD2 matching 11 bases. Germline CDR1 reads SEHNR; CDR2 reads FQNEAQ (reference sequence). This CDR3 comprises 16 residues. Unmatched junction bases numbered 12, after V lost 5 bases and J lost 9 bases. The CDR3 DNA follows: TGTGCCAGCAGCAAGAAGAAGACTAGCGGGAAGGGTGAGCAGTTCTTC. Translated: CASSKKKTSGKGEQFF.

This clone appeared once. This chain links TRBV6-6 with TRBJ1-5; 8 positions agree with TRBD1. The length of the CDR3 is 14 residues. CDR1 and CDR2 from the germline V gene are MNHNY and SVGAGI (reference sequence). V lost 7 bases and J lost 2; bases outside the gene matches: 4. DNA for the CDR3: TGTGCCAGCAAGACAGGGGTGGGCAATCAGCCCCAGCATTTT. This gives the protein CASKTGVGNQPQHF.

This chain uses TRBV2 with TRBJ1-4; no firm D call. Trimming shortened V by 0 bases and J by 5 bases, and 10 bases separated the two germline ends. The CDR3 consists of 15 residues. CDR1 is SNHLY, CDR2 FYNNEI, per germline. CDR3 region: CASSEARLANEKLFF. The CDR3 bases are TGTGCCAGCAGTGAAGCTCGCCTAGCAAATGAAAAACTGTTTTTT. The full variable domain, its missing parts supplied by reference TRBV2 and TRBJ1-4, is EPEVTQTPSHQVTQMGQEVILRCVPISNHLYFYWYRQILGQKVEFLVSFYNNEISEKSEIFDDQFSVERPDGSNFTLKIRSTKLEDSAMYFCASSEARLANEKLFFGSGTQLSVL.

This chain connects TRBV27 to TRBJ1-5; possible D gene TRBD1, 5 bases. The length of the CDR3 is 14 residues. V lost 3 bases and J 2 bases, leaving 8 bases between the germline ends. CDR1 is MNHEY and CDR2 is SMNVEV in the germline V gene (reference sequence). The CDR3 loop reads CASSFAGRNQPQHF. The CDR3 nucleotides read TGTGCCAGCAGTTTTGCAGGGCGCAATCAGCCCCAGCATTTT.

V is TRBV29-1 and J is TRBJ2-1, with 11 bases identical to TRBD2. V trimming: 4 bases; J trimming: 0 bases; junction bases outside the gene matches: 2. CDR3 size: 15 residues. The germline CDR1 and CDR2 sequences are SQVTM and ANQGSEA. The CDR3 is CSVGTSGYSYNEQFF. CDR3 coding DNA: TGCAGCGTTGGGACTAGCGGGTACTCCTACAATGAGCAGTTCTTC.

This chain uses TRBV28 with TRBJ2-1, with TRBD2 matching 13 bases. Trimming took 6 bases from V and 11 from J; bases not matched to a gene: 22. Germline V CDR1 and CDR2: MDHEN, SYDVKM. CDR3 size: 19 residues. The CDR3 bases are TGTGCCAGCAGAGAGGGTGGGACTAGCGGGATGGGACCTTTGGGTAAGCAGTTCTTC. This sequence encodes CASREGGTSGMGPLGKQFF.

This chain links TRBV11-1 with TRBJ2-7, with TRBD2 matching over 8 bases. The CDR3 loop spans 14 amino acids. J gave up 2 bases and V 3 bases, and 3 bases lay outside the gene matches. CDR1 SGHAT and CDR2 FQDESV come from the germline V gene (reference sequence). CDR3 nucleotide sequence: TGTGCCAGCAGCTTTGCGGGAGGACCCTACGAGCAGTACTTC. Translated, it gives CASSFAGGPYEQYF.

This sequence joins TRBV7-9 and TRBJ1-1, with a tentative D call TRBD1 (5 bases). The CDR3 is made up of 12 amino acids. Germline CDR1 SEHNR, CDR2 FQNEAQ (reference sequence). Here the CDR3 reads CAAASGPPEAFF. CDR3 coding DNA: TGTGCGGCGGCGTCAGGGCCCCCTGAAGCTTTCTTT.

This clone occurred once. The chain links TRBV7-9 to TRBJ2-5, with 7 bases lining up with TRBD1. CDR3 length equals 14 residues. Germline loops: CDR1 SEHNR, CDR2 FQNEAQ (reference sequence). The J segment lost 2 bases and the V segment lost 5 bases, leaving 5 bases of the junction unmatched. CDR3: CASSRTGSQETQYF. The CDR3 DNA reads TGTGCCAGCAGCCGGACAGGATCACAAGAGACCCAGTACTTC.

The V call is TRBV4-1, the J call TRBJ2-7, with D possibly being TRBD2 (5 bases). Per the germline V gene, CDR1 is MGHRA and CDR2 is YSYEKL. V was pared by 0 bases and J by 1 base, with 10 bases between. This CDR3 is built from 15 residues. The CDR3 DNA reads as TGCGCCAGCAGCCAAGATCCCGGCGGGTCCTACGAGCAGTACTTC. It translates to CASSQDPGGSYEQYF.

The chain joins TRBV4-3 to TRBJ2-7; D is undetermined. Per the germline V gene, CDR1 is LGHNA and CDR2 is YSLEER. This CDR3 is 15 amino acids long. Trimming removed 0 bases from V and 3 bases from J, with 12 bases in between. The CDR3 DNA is TGCGCCAGCAGCCAAGAGGTCTTTGAAGGCTACGAGCAGTACTTC. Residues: CASSQEVFEGYEQYF.

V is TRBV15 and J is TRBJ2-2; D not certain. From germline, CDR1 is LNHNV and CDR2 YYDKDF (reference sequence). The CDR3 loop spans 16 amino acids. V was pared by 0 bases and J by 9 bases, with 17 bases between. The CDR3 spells CATSRDRRYPDRELFF. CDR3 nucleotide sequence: TGTGCCACCAGCAGAGATAGGCGGTACCCCGACAGGGAGCTGTTTTTT.

The CDR3 reads CSSRDTLIYNEQFF. Written as DNA, the CDR3 is TGCAGCTCCCGGGACACCCTCATTTACAATGAGCAGTTCTTC. This rearrangement joins TRBV29-1 to TRBJ2-1; perhaps TRBD1 as D (6 bases). CDR1 SQVTM and CDR2 ANQGSEA come from the germline V gene. V was trimmed by 8 bases and J by 4 bases, leaving 18 bases between them. The CDR3 extends over 14 amino acids.

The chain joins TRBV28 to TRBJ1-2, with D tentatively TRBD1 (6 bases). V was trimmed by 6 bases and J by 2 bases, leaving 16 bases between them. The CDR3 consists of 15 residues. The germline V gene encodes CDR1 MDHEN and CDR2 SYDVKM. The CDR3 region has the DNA TGTGCCAGCAGGCCTAGGGGACATCTAAACTATGGCTACACCTTC. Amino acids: CASRPRGHLNYGYTF.

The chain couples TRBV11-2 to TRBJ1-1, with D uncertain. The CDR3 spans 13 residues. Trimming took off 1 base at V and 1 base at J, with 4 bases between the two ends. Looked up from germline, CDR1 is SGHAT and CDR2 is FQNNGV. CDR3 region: CASSLGGNTEAFF. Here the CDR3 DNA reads TGTGCCAGCAGCTTAGGGGGGAACACTGAAGCTTTCTTT. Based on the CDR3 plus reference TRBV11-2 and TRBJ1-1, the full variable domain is EAGVAQSPRYKIIEKRQSVAFWCNPISGHATLYWYQQILGQGPKLLIQFQNNGVVDDSQLPKDRFSAERLKGVDSTLKIQPAKLEDSAVYLCASSLGGNTEAFFGQGTRLTVV.

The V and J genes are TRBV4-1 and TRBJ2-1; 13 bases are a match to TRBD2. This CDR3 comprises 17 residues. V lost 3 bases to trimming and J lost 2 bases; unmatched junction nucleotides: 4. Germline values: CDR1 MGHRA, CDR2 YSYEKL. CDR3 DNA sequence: TGCGCCAGCAGCCAGGGACTAGCGGGACGACCCTACAATGAGCAGTTCTTC. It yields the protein CASSQGLAGRPYNEQFF.

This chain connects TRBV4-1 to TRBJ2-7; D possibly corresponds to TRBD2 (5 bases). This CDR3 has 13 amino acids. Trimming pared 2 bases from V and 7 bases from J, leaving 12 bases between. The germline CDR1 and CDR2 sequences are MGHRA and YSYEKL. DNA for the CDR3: TGCGCCAGCAGCCAATCGGCCGCGGGTGAGCAGTACTTC. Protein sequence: CASSQSAAGEQYF.

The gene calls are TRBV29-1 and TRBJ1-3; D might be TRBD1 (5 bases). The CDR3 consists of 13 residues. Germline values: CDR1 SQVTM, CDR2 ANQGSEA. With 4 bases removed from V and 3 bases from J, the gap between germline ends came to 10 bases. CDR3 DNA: TGCAGCGTTGCCCGGGGCCTTGGAAACACCATATATTTT. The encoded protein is CSVARGLGNTIYF.

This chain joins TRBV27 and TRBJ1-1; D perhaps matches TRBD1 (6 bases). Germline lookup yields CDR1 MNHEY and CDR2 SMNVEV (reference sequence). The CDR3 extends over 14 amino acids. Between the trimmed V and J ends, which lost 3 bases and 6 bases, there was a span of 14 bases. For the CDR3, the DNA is TGTGCCAGCAGTTTCTCCGGGGGCTTATCTGAAGCTTTCTTT. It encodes CASSFSGGLSEAFF.

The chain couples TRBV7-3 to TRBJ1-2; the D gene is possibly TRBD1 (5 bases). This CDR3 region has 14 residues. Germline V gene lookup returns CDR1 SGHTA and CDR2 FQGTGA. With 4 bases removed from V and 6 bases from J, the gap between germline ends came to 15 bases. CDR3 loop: CASSSRQNSDGYTF. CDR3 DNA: TGTGCCAGCAGCTCACGACAGAATTCCGATGGCTACACCTTC.

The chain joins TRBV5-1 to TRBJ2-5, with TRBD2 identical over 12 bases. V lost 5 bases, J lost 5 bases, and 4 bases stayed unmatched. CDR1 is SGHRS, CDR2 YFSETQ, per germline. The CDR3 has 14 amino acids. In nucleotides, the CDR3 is TGCGCCAGCAGACCAGGACTAGCGGGGGAGACCCAGTACTTC. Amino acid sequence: CASRPGLAGETQYF.

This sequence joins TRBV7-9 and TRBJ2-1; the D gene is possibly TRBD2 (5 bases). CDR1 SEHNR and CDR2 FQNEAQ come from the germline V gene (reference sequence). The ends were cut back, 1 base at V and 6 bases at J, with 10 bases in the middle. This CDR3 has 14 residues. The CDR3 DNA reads TGTGCCAGCAGCTTAGAACGGGATCGCAATGAGCAGTTCTTC. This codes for CASSLERDRNEQFF.

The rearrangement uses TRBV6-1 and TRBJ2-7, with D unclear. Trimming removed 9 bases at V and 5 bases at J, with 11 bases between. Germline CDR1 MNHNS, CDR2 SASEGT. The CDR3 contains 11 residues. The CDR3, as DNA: TGTGCCAGTCTTGACGTGGACGAGCAGTACTTC. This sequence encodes CASLDVDEQYF.

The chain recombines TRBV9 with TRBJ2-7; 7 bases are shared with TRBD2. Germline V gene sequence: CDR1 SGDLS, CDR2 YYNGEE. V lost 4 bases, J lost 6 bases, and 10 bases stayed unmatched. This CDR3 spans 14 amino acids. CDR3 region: CASSLLGGVGEQYF. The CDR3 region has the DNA TGTGCCAGCAGCCTCTTGGGGGGGGTTGGCGAGCAGTACTTC.

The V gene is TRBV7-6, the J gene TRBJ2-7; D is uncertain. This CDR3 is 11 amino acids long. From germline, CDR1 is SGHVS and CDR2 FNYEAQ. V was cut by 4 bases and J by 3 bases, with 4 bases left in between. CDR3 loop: CASSSNYEQYF. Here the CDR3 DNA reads TGTGCCAGCAGCTCCAACTACGAGCAGTACTTC.

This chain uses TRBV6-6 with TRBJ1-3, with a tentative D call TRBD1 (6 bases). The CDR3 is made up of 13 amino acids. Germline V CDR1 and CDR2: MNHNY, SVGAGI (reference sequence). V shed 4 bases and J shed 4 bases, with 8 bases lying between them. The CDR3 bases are TGTGCCAGCAGTTTGCAGGGGGGAAACACCATATATTTT. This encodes CASSLQGGNTIYF.